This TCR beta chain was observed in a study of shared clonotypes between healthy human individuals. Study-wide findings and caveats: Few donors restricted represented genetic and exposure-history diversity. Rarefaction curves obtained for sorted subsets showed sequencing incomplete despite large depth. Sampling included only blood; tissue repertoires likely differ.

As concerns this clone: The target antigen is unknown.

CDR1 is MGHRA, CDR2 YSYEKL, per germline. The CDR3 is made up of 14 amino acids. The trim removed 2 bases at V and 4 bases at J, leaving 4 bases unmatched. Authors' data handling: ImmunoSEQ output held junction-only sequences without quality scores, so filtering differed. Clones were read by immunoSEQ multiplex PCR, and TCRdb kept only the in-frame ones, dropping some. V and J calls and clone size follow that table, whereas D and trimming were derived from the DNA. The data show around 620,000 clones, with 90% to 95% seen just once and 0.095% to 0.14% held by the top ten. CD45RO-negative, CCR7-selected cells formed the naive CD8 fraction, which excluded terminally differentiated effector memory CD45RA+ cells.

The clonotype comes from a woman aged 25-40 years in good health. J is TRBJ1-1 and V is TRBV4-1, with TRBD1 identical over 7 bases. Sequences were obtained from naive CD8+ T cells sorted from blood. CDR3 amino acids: CASSQRGPTTEAFF. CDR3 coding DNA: TGCGCCAGCAGCCAAAGGGGGCCTACCACTGAAGCTTTCTTT.